This T cell receptor beta chain was profiled in a study of blood T cell repertoires in COVID-19 (dated by TCRdb to 2020 to 2021). About the study as a whole: Samples covering the acute and convalescent phases of COVID-19 were provided by collaborators in the United States, Italy and Spain. The material from the prospective study consisted of cDNA or gDNA derived from T cells, B-cell-depleted T cells, or PBMCs. Subjects who had been exposed to COVID-19, were actively infected with it, or had recovered from it provided the deeply sampled blood TCRbeta repertoires that made up the dataset. The repertoires were made available in a free public database intended to serve as a resource for research on the immune response to SARS-CoV-2. Samples came from the ongoing ImmuneRACE study (first 160 participants) plus 1,254 subjects from 6 global collaborators. The sample metadata nearly always contained a de-identified subject ID, COVID-19 status, age in years and sex. Where available, HLA class I and class II types were taken from metadata supplied by the sample provider and were not determined by assay-based typing. What the work shows at the level of the full study, not this receptor alone: The quantity of clinical and demographic metadata differed by source and by participant and was supplied without curation.

About this clone itself: The clone's antigen remains unknown. No quality values exist for individual bases; no much larger clone is one base distant.

Its CDR3 holds 12 amino acids, cysteine through phenylalanine. The only DNA kept is the CDR3, 36 bases in frame from the first base. CDR1 and CDR2 are drawn from the germline V gene: MDHEN, SYDVKM. Trimming at the junction amounts to 2 bases on V and 8 bases on J, and the germline ends lie 10 bases apart. TCRbeta CDR3 regions were amplified from genomic DNA using the immunoSEQ Assay, a bias-controlled multiplex PCR. The paper's processing steps were these. The number of nucleated cells in each sample was estimated from the amplification of reference gene primers within the assay. To quantify the absolute abundance of each unique TCRbeta CDR3 rearrangement, sequence reads were collapsed and filtered. For each sample, productive Simpson clonality was calculated by taking the square root of Simpson's diversity index across productive rearrangements. The table comes from immuneACCESS by way of TCRdb, which keeps in-frame sequences with V and J called. Part of the clones is missing from these tables; in studies checked, under half for an unresolved V gene and the rest for unknown reasons. The DNA gave D and trimming, while V, J and clone size come from that table. The sample table shows 20,000 to 30,000 clones, and 89% are seen once. Approximately 20% of the sample rests with the top ten.

Each collaborating institution followed its own protocols to collect whole blood in K2EDTA tubes. For TCRbeta analysis, collaborator samples were shipped as frozen whole blood, as isolated PBMCs, or as DNA extracted from either sample type. Input material: peripheral blood. Recombination connected TRBV28 to TRBJ2-7, with TRBD2 as a weak D call on 6 bases. This sequence originates from a human donor in a cohort sampled during active COVID-19. CDR3 protein: CASSLGGLQQYF. The DNA sequence reads TGTGCCAGCAGTTTAGGGGGACTCCAGCAGTACTTC.